This TCR beta chain came from a study of OX40 agonist ivuxolimab in advanced cancers. Looking at the study overall: Partial responses occurred in three patients (one hepatocellular carcinoma, two cutaneous melanoma). Study conclusions and caveats: Among patients with partial responses at 0.1-3.0 mg/kg, clonal expansion was among the lowest.

The germline V gene has CDR1 SEHNR and CDR2 FQNEAQ (reference sequence). The V and J ends lost 5 bases and 3 bases, in that order; junction bases with no gene match: 6. The CDR3 totals 16 residues. As for this clone: Its antigen is unidentified.

TCRdb's copy holds only in-frame clones and misses some; the assay was immunoSEQ multiplex PCR. The table records tens of thousands of clones, 85% to 90% of them present only once. This clonotype originated in an adult with an advanced solid tumor such as melanoma, head and neck, liver or kidney cancer. Sample: CD4+ or CD8+ T cells sorted from blood, taken in a trial of the OX40 agonist ivuxolimab. The genes are TRBV7-9 and TRBJ2-2, with 10 bases aligning to TRBD1. The CDR3 DNA is TGTGCCAGCAGCGGACAGGGGGAAGGGTACACCGGGGAGCTGTTTTTT. Translation gives CASSGQGEGYTGELFF.